This TCR beta chain stems from a study of beta chain features in type 1 diabetes. Study results and caveats: A moderate, significant TCRB CDR3 shortening appeared in type 1 diabetes across four CD4+ subsets. Across patients, naive, central memory and Treg TCRB repertoires exhibited apparently greater similarity than was observed across healthy donors.

After removal of 3 bases from V and 7 bases from J, the junction contained 8 bases not matched to a gene. CDR3 length equals 15 residues. The germline gives CDR1 PRHDT, CDR2 FYEKMQ (reference sequence). The isolated RNA, all of it, was reverse transcribed, so expressed TCRB transcripts were what got sequenced. The table came from immunoSEQ multiplex PCR; TCRdb's copy has only in-frame clones and leaves some out. Of 900,000 or so clones in the sample, 15% to 20% were seen once. Comment on this clone: The antigen is unknown.

The authors obtained over 98% purity in all sorted populations. The rearrangement uses TRBV13 and TRBJ2-5; TRBD1 matches at 10 bases. The sample consisted of naive CD4+ T cells from blood. The receptor's source is a young woman in good health. The CDR3 here is CASSLSRQGAGTQYF. The CDR3 DNA reads as TGTGCCAGCAGCTTGAGTCGACAGGGGGCCGGGACCCAGTACTTC.